These T cell receptor beta chains were read from a single sample in a study of vaccination and CD4 T cells after COVID-19. TCRdb re-derived calls from the PCR reads in MiXCR, one entry per CDR3 protein. This table holds roughly 15,000 distinct CDR3 sequences, roughly 46% found once. Their specific antigens are unknown. Material: CD4+ T cells from blood, cultured in vitro. These receptors came from a human donor who had recovered from COVID-19. Each CDR3 is given without its conserved first and last residue. Each record gives: CDR3 protein, V gene, J gene.

CDR3aa: ASSLPAGEQF
v_gene: TRBV27
j_gene: TRBJ2-1

CDR3aa: ASSYGGSTYEQY
v_gene: TRBV6-2/TRBV6-3
j_gene: TRBJ2-7

CDR3aa: ASSFGWDVGPYEQY
v_gene: TRBV5-8
j_gene: TRBJ2-7

CDR3aa: ASSGPVDTEAF
v_gene: TRBV2
j_gene: TRBJ1-1

CDR3aa: SARDAGITGELF
v_gene: TRBV20-1
j_gene: TRBJ2-2

CDR3aa: AISDLGVSTDTQY
v_gene: TRBV10-3
j_gene: TRBJ2-3

CDR3aa: SAVGAKPLYYEQY
v_gene: TRBV20-1
j_gene: TRBJ2-7

CDR3aa: ASSGVGAPDTQY
v_gene: TRBV5-1
j_gene: TRBJ2-3

CDR3aa: ASSSRTVGNQPQH
v_gene: TRBV28
j_gene: TRBJ1-5

CDR3aa: ASSLFTVLVETQY
v_gene: TRBV28
j_gene: TRBJ2-5

CDR3aa: ASSRFRFRDRNSYEQY
v_gene: TRBV2
j_gene: TRBJ2-7

CDR3aa: AISVLPGDTDTQY
v_gene: TRBV10-3
j_gene: TRBJ2-3

CDR3aa: SASPRRETQY
v_gene: TRBV20-1
j_gene: TRBJ2-5

CDR3aa: ASSRTSGTGGLEQY
v_gene: TRBV6-1
j_gene: TRBJ2-7

CDR3aa: ASSLTTGNTEAF
v_gene: TRBV5-1
j_gene: TRBJ1-1

CDR3aa: ASSQVSPWYQETQY
v_gene: TRBV23-1
j_gene: TRBJ2-5

CDR3aa: ASSTRGGGYT
v_gene: TRBV18
j_gene: TRBJ1-2

CDR3aa: ASTTSGSVRQF
v_gene: TRBV28
j_gene: TRBJ2-1

CDR3aa: ASSGTGELF
v_gene: TRBV9
j_gene: TRBJ2-2

CDR3aa: ASSAGGFSPLH
v_gene: TRBV12-3/TRBV12-4
j_gene: TRBJ1-6

CDR3aa: ASRDSSYEQY
v_gene: TRBV6-1
j_gene: TRBJ2-7

CDR3aa: ASSYGHRVNTEAF
v_gene: TRBV6-5
j_gene: TRBJ1-1

CDR3aa: ASSMGRLGEQF
v_gene: TRBV19
j_gene: TRBJ2-1

CDR3aa: ACKRDHFIRELF
v_gene: TRBV30
j_gene: TRBJ2-2

CDR3aa: ASKGRGRAYEQY
v_gene: TRBV2
j_gene: TRBJ2-7

CDR3aa: SAGQGGRGTQETQY
v_gene: TRBV29-1
j_gene: TRBJ2-5

CDR3aa: ASTQTAGGAGQPQH
v_gene: TRBV19
j_gene: TRBJ1-5

CDR3aa: SARDMGDEQY
v_gene: TRBV20-1
j_gene: TRBJ2-7

CDR3aa: SARGPQIPGLADNEQF
v_gene: TRBV20-1
j_gene: TRBJ2-1

CDR3aa: ASSLTSARWTGELF
v_gene: TRBV7-9
j_gene: TRBJ2-2

CDR3aa: ASSLISTGELF
v_gene: TRBV5-1
j_gene: TRBJ2-2

CDR3aa: ASSLESVQF
v_gene: TRBV5-4
j_gene: TRBJ2-1

CDR3aa: ATSERPGLARRTGELF
v_gene: TRBV24-1
j_gene: TRBJ2-2

CDR3aa: ASSKRLAGVDNEQF
v_gene: TRBV5-4
j_gene: TRBJ2-1

CDR3aa: ASSRQGSRTYEQY
v_gene: TRBV28
j_gene: TRBJ2-7

CDR3aa: ASSPGSDHEQF
v_gene: TRBV7-8
j_gene: TRBJ2-1

CDR3aa: ASSSSGGWNEQF
v_gene: TRBV5-1
j_gene: TRBJ2-1

CDR3aa: ASSPGRANTGELF
v_gene: TRBV27
j_gene: TRBJ2-2

CDR3aa: ASRRTSSTGELF
v_gene: TRBV7-2
j_gene: TRBJ2-2

CDR3aa: SARDDGQDLTNSPLH
v_gene: TRBV20-1
j_gene: TRBJ1-6

CDR3aa: ATSMGANYGYT
v_gene: TRBV24-1
j_gene: TRBJ1-2

CDR3aa: ASSWWGWRAGSNTGELF
v_gene: TRBV27
j_gene: TRBJ2-2

CDR3aa: SARDSADSPLH
v_gene: TRBV20-1
j_gene: TRBJ1-6

CDR3aa: SATGGRSYEQY
v_gene: TRBV20-1
j_gene: TRBJ2-7

CDR3aa: ASSPRGGPYEQY
v_gene: TRBV19
j_gene: TRBJ2-7

CDR3aa: ASSRTNYEQY
v_gene: TRBV2
j_gene: TRBJ2-7

CDR3aa: ASSKPGQIYGELF
v_gene: TRBV19
j_gene: TRBJ2-2

CDR3aa: ASSQNMGSNEQY
v_gene: TRBV4-1
j_gene: TRBJ2-7

CDR3aa: AWSVGSGMIGEQF
v_gene: TRBV30
j_gene: TRBJ2-1

CDR3aa: AISDFADETQY
v_gene: TRBV10-3
j_gene: TRBJ2-5

CDR3aa: SATRSGRVTGELF
v_gene: TRBV20-1
j_gene: TRBJ2-2